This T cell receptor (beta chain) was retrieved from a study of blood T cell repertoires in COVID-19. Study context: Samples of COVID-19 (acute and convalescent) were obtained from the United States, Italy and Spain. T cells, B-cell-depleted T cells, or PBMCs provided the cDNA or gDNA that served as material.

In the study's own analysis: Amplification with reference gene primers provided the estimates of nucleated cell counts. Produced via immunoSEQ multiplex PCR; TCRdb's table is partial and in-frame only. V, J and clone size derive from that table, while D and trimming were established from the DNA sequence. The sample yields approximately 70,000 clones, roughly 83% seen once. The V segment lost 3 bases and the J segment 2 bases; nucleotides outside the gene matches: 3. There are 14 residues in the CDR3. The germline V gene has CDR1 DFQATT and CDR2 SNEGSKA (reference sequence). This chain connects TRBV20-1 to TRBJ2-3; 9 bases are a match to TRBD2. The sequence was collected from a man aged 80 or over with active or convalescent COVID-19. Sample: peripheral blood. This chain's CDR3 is CSASLAGATDTQYF. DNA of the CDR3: TGCAGTGCTAGTTTAGCGGGGGCCACAGATACGCAGTATTTT.